This T cell receptor (beta chain) was documented in a study of blood T cell repertoires in COVID-19. Study information: COVID-19 samples from acute and convalescent phases originated in the United States, Italy and Spain. In each case, the material was cDNA or gDNA derived from T cells, B-cell-depleted T cells, or PBMCs.

In the authors' methods: Reference gene primer amplification gave estimated nucleated cell counts. Data came from immunoSEQ multiplex PCR; TCRdb stores just in-frame clones and leaves some out. The DNA gave D and trimming, while V, J and clone size come from that table. The sample lists about 21,000 clones, approximately 90% occurring once. This clone was found once. The source material was peripheral blood. This receptor was identified in a man aged 65 to 79 with active COVID-19.

The CDR3 coding sequence is TGTGCCTGGAGTCCCGGGACTAGCAACTCCTACAATGAGCAGTTCTTC. The encoded protein is CAWSPGTSNSYNEQFF. The V call is TRBV30, the J call TRBJ2-1, with 9 bases that match TRBD2. J lost 0 bases, V lost 2 bases, and 5 bases had no gene match. The CDR3 extends over 16 amino acids. Germline V gene lookup returns CDR1 GTSNPN and CDR2 SVGIG (reference sequence).